Listed below are T cell receptor beta chains from one sample, sequenced in a study of shared clonotypes between healthy human individuals. The table came from immunoSEQ multiplex PCR; TCRdb's copy has only in-frame clones and leaves some out. The sample lists around 600,000 clones; approximately 95% were seen once. The sequencing input was naive CD8+ T cells sorted from blood. These receptors all stem from a woman under 40 in good health. The CDR3 runs from the conserved cysteine through the conserved F or W. The D gene is left open where the match is weak. A row's size may be missing; if present it is once, few, many or a size class.

V: TRBV11-3
D: TRBD2
size: .
J: TRBJ2-7
DNA: TGTGCCAGCAGCTTTTCGGGGGCTGAGACTAGCGGGAGACCGTGGGAGCAGTACTTC
CDR3: CASSFSGAETSGRPWEQYF

V: TRBV27
D: .
size: .
J: TRBJ2-7
DNA: TGTGCCAGCAGTACGAGGACAGCCATGGCCGAGCAGTACTTC
CDR3: CASSTRTAMAEQYF

V: TRBV10-1
D: .
size: .
J: TRBJ1-1
DNA: TGCGCCAGCAGTGACTTCCAGGCCCCAATGAACACTGAAGCTTTCTTT
CDR3: CASSDFQAPMNTEAFF

V: TRBV15
D: TRBD2
size: .
J: TRBJ2-7
DNA: TGTGCCACCAGCAGCAAACTCAGGACTAGCGGGACCTACGAGCAGTACTTC
CDR3: CATSSKLRTSGTYEQYF

V: TRBV7-6
D: .
size: .
J: TRBJ2-3
DNA: TGTGCCAGCAGCTTAGCGTCGGCTAGCTTTGCAGATACGCAGTATTTT
CDR3: CASSLASASFADTQYF

V: TRBV4-1
D: TRBD1
size: .
J: TRBJ2-3
DNA: TGCGCCAGCACCCTAGCAGGGGGCGCAGATACGCAGTATTTT
CDR3: CASTLAGGADTQYF

V: TRBV4-1
D: TRBD2
size: .
J: TRBJ2-1
DNA: TGCGCCAGCAGCCCCCGGACTAGCGGGAGTAATGAGCAGTTCTTC
CDR3: CASSPRTSGSNEQFF

V: TRBV28
D: .
size: .
J: TRBJ1-2
DNA: TGTGCCAGCAGTTTGCGGAATAACTATGGCTACACCTTC
CDR3: CASSLRNNYGYTF

V: TRBV13
D: .
size: few
J: TRBJ1-3
DNA: TGTGCCAGCAGCCAGTCGTGGGGGATCTCTGGAAACACCATATATTTT
CDR3: CASSQSWGISGNTIYF

V: TRBV6-5
D: .
size: .
J: TRBJ2-7
DNA: TGTGCCAGCAGTCCTAACAGAGGCGAGCAGTACTTC
CDR3: CASSPNRGEQYF

V: TRBV5-1
D: .
size: .
J: TRBJ2-7
DNA: TGCGCCAGCAGCTTATCTACATCCTACGAGCAGTACTTC
CDR3: CASSLSTSYEQYF

V: TRBV4-2
D: TRBD1
size: .
J: TRBJ1-5
DNA: TGTGCCAGCAGCCTAAGGGACAGGGATCAGCCCCAGCATTTT
CDR3: CASSLRDRDQPQHF

V: TRBV28
D: .
size: .
J: TRBJ2-2
DNA: TGTGCCAGTAAGACAGGAGACACCGGGGAGCTGTTTTTT
CDR3: CASKTGDTGELFF

V: TRBV21-1
D: .
size: .
J: TRBJ1-5
DNA: TGTGCCAGCAGCATACCCTCGAGTATCGGCAATCAGCCCCAGCATTTT
CDR3: CASSIPSSIGNQPQHF

V: TRBV7-8
D: TRBD2
size: .
J: TRBJ2-3
DNA: TGTGCCAGCAGCTCCCTAGCGGGAGACACAGATACGCAGTATTTT
CDR3: CASSSLAGDTDTQYF

V: TRBV27
D: .
size: .
J: TRBJ1-2
DNA: TGTGCCAGCAGTCTGACAGGTCTAGAAGGCTACACCTTC
CDR3: CASSLTGLEGYTF

V: TRBV2
D: .
size: .
J: TRBJ1-1
DNA: TGTGCCAGCAGCGAAATTGGGGGGGCAGCTTTCTTT
CDR3: CASSEIGGAAFF

V: TRBV4-1
D: .
size: .
J: TRBJ2-7
DNA: TGCGCCAGCAGCCTCGGCCAGGGAAGCGAGCAGTACTTC
CDR3: CASSLGQGSEQYF